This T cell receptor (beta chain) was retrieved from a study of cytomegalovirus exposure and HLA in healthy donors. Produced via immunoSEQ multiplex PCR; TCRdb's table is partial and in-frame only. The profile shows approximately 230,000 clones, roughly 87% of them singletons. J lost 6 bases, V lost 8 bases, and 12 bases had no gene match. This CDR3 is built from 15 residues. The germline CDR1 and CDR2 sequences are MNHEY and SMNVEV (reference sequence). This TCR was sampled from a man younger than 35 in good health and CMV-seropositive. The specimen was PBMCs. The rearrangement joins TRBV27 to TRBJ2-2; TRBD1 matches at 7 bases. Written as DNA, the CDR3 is TGTGCCAGCTCATTCGGCAGGGGGAAGGCCGGGGAGCTGTTTTTT. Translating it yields CASSFGRGKAGELFF.